Shown below are 21 T cell receptor beta chains from a single sample sequenced in a study of technical replicates of blood from a few donors. Assay used: immunoSEQ multiplex PCR; TCRdb lists only in-frame clones, some missing. The sample lists around 17,000 clones; 82% were seen once. The sample comprised PBMCs. Every receptor here comes from a human donor in good health. Some clones in this sample may be carry-over from other donors' samples.

The chain joins TRBV6-1 to TRBJ2-7, with 8 bases that match TRBD1. This CDR3 comprises 14 residues. Germline V gene sequence: CDR1 MNHNS, CDR2 SASEGT. With 3 bases clipped from V and 6 bases from J, the junction kept 7 bases outside the gene matches. This CDR3 is CASSEGIRGREQYF. The CDR3 nucleotides read TGTGCCAGCAGTGAGGGTATCAGGGGGCGCGAGCAGTACTTC.

This chain links TRBV7-3 with TRBJ2-5, with unresolved D. Looked up from germline, CDR1 is SGHTA and CDR2 is FQGTGA. The CDR3 length is 13 residues. Trimming left V 5 bases short and J 1 base short, with 8 bases between. The CDR3: CASSLQPQETQYF. The CDR3 DNA follows: TGTGCCAGCAGCCTACAGCCCCAAGAGACCCAGTACTTC.

The J gene is TRBJ2-3, the V gene TRBV19, with D tentatively TRBD2 (6 bases). This CDR3 is built from 14 residues. Trimming shortened V by 3 bases and J by 4 bases, and 11 bases separated the two germline ends. Germline V gives CDR1 LNHDA, CDR2 SQIVND (reference sequence). The CDR3 bases are TGTGCCAGTAGTATTGCGGGATTGGCAGATACGCAGTATTTT. Its translation: CASSIAGLADTQYF.

The DNA for the CDR3 is TGTGCCAGCTCACGAAACAGTCTAACAGGTATGAACACTGAAGCTTTCTTT. This sequence encodes CASSRNSLTGMNTEAFF. The J gene is TRBJ1-1, the V gene TRBV18, with D possibly being TRBD1 (5 bases). Germline CDR1 reads KGHSH; CDR2 reads LQKENI. This CDR3 has 17 residues. V dropped 4 bases and J dropped 0 bases, with 18 bases sitting between them.

V gene TRBV25-1 combines with J gene TRBJ2-7; D uncertain. The germline V gene encodes CDR1 MGHDK and CDR2 SYGVNS. V was clipped by 1 base and J by 7 bases, with 8 bases between them. This CDR3 has 12 residues. CDR3 amino acids: CASSEWAGEQYF. The CDR3 region has the DNA TGTGCCAGCAGTGAATGGGCAGGAGAGCAGTACTTC.

The chain couples TRBV30 to TRBJ2-3; 14 positions agree with TRBD2. The CDR3 sequence is 18 residues long. CDR1 and CDR2 (germline): GTSNPN, SVGIG (reference sequence). The ends lost 2 bases at V and 4 bases at J; junction bases unmatched: 11. The CDR3 DNA reads TGTGCCTGGAGTTCACGTAGGACTAGCGGGAGGAGCGCAGATACGCAGTATTTT. It codes for CAWSSRRTSGRSADTQYF. The variable domain in full, with the rest retrieved from reference TRBV30 and TRBJ2-3, is SQTIHQWPATLVQPVGSPLSLECTVEGTSNPNLYWYRQAAGRGLQLLFYSVGIGQISSEVPQNLSASRPQDRQFILSSKKLLLSDSGFYLCAWSSRRTSGRSADTQYFGPGTRLTVL.

A single count supports this clone. The chain employs TRBV2 and TRBJ1-1, with unresolved D. The V gene's germline CDR1 is SNHLY and CDR2 FYNNEI. The CDR3 sequence is 14 residues long. Trimming left V 2 bases short and J 5 bases short, with 12 bases between. CDR3 nucleotides: TGTGCCAGCAGTGAATTTGACGGCGGGACTGAAGCTTTCTTT. As protein: CASSEFDGGTEAFF. Variable domain in full (rest from reference TRBV2 and TRBJ1-1): EPEVTQTPSHQVTQMGQEVILRCVPISNHLYFYWYRQILGQKVEFLVSFYNNEISEKSEIFDDQFSVERPDGSNFTLKIRSTKLEDSAMYFCASSEFDGGTEAFFGQGTRLTVV.

The chain combines TRBV29-1 with TRBJ1-4; possible D gene TRBD1, 6 bases. The V end was cut by 4 bases, the J end by 9 bases, with 15 bases between. CDR1 SQVTM and CDR2 ANQGSEA come from the germline V gene. The CDR3 is made up of 13 amino acids. CDR3 residues: CSVVLSRDKKLFF. In DNA, the CDR3 is TGCAGCGTTGTGCTTTCGAGGGACAAAAAACTGTTTTTT.

This clone was seen a few times. V and J are TRBV6-1 and TRBJ1-5; D might be TRBD1 (5 bases). V was clipped by 2 bases and J by 6 bases, with 17 bases between them. The CDR3 totals 16 residues. Germline lookup yields CDR1 MNHNS and CDR2 SASEGT. DNA of the CDR3: TGTGCCAGCAGTGAATCCACCCTAGGGGTAATTCAGCCCCAGCATTTT. It yields the protein CASSESTLGVIQPQHF.

The chain links TRBV7-2 to TRBJ2-2, with TRBD2 matching over 8 bases. There are 14 residues in the CDR3. CDR1 is SGHTA, CDR2 FQGNSA, per germline. Trimming took 3 bases from V and 4 from J; bases not matched to a gene: 1. Here the CDR3 DNA reads TGTGCCAGCAGCTTCAGCGGGAGCACCGGGGAGCTGTTTTTT. It translates to CASSFSGSTGELFF.

The CDR3 bases are TGTGCCAGTAGTTTTGGCAGAAGCTCTGGGGCCAACGTCCTGACTTTC. Amino acids: CASSFGRSSGANVLTF. The chain couples TRBV19 to TRBJ2-6, with D unresolved. Germline V gene data show CDR1 as LNHDA and CDR2 as SQIVND (reference sequence). V was shortened by 5 bases and J by 0 bases, with 11 bases between the two germline ends. There are 16 residues in the CDR3.

The rearrangement links TRBV25-1 to TRBJ2-1, with 9 bases fitting TRBD2. J lost 7 bases, V lost 3 bases, and 10 bases had no gene match. Germline CDR1 reads MGHDK; CDR2 reads SYGVNS. The CDR3 contains 16 residues. Written as DNA, the CDR3 is TGTGCCAGCAGTGATTTCGATAGCGGGAGTTATAATGAGCAGTTCTTC. It specifies CASSDFDSGSYNEQFF.

The rearrangement joins TRBV10-3 to TRBJ2-3; the D gene is possibly TRBD1 (6 bases). Trimming stripped 3 bases from V and 3 bases from J, with 13 bases between. Germline lookup yields CDR1 ENHRY and CDR2 SYGVKD. This CDR3 spans 15 amino acids. The CDR3 spells CAISEDTRGTDTQYF. The CDR3 nucleotides read TGTGCCATCAGTGAAGATACTAGGGGGACAGATACGCAGTATTTT.

This chain connects TRBV30 to TRBJ2-7; the D gene is possibly TRBD2 (5 bases). The length of the CDR3 is 12 residues. V shed 3 bases and J shed 6 bases, with 12 bases lying between them. CDR1 is GTSNPN, CDR2 SVGIG, per germline (reference sequence). Written as DNA, the CDR3 is TGTGCCTGGAGCGGACTGACTGCCGAGCAGTACTTC. This gives the protein CAWSGLTAEQYF.

The chain uses TRBV11-2 and TRBJ2-7, with 8 bases lining up with TRBD1. In germline, CDR1 is SGHAT, CDR2 FQNNGV. Trimming removed 0 bases from V and 8 bases from J; junction bases left unmatched: 12. The CDR3 is 16 amino acids. Written as DNA, the CDR3 is TGTGCCAGCAGCTTAGATATTTTCCAGGGGGCCCCAAAGCAGTACTTC. Its protein is CASSLDIFQGAPKQYF. The entire variable domain, with the rest obtained from reference TRBV11-2 and TRBJ2-7, is as follows: EAGVAQSPRYKIIEKRQSVAFWCNPISGHATLYWYQQILGQGPKLLIQFQNNGVVDDSQLPKDRFSAERLKGVDSTLKIQPAKLEDSAVYLCASSLDIFQGAPKQYFGPGTRLTVT.

This clone has just one count. The J gene is TRBJ2-7, the V gene TRBV29-1; D is unresolved. CDR3 length equals 10 residues. Per germline, CDR1 SQVTM and CDR2 ANQGSEA. Trimming shortened V by 6 bases and J by 3 bases, and 6 bases separated the two germline ends. The chain's CDR3 is CSVTDYEQYF. CDR3 nucleotide sequence: TGCAGCGTAACAGACTACGAGCAGTACTTC.

This clone has just a few counts. This rearrangement joins TRBV5-8 to TRBJ2-5; D perhaps matches TRBD1 (6 bases). Trimming took 1 base from V and 4 from J, leaving 8 bases between them. The length of the CDR3 is 13 residues. Looked up from germline, CDR1 is SGHTS and CDR2 is YDEGEE. The CDR3: CASSLWDTETQYF. The CDR3 DNA follows: TGTGCCAGCAGCTTGTGGGACACAGAGACCCAGTACTTC.

The V gene is TRBV30, the J gene TRBJ1-2; 10 positions match TRBD1. This CDR3 contains 14 residues. Germline CDR1 reads GTSNPN; CDR2 reads SVGIG (reference sequence). V shed 1 base and J 3 bases; nucleotides not matched to a gene: 2. For the CDR3, the DNA is TGTGCCTGGAGTGACGGACAGGGGGACTATGGCTACACCTTC. Translating it yields CAWSDGQGDYGYTF.

This clone has just one count. V is TRBV19 and J is TRBJ2-4; D gene ambiguous. Trimming cost V 3 bases and J 5 bases, with 11 bases left between them. The CDR3 length is 14 residues. Germline CDR1 reads LNHDA; CDR2 reads SQIVND (reference sequence). The CDR3: CASSIVRSENIQYF. In DNA, the CDR3 is TGTGCCAGTAGTATTGTGCGGTCCGAAAACATTCAGTACTTC.

This sequence joins TRBV28 and TRBJ2-3; D perhaps matches TRBD2 (5 bases). This CDR3 is 14 amino acids long. Germline values: CDR1 MDHEN, CDR2 SYDVKM. V lost 3 bases and J lost 1, with 8 bases in between. The CDR3 region has the DNA TGTGCCAGCAGTTTTCTAGCAGGCACAGATACGCAGTATTTT. It specifies CASSFLAGTDTQYF.

CDR3 loop: CASSTRDRGSYEQYF. The CDR3 bases are TGTGCCAGTAGTACGCGGGACAGGGGCTCCTACGAGCAGTACTTC. The chain carries TRBV19 and TRBJ2-7; 10 nucleotides align to TRBD1. With V trimmed by 4 bases and J by 0 bases, 3 bases remained unmatched. From germline, CDR1 is LNHDA and CDR2 SQIVND (reference sequence). The CDR3 has 15 residues.